This entry concerns a single TCR beta chain. Germline V lookup: CDR1 SEHNR, CDR2 FQNEAQ (reference sequence). CDR3 length: 17 amino acids. V dropped 0 bases and J dropped 5; count of bases not matched to a gene: 8. This sample is part of a study of cytotoxic CD8 clonotypes in ibrutinib-treated CLL. As for the study in general: Responses: around 24 partial, 2 complete; after median around 68 months, roughly 14 stayed remitted, around twelve progressed.

TCRdb keeps only in-frame clones here, not all; method: immunoSEQ multiplex PCR. The top ten hold 11% of the sample, which has approximately 190,000 clones, about four fifths seen once. Here the sequenced sample was PBMCs, taken after 12 months of ibrutinib treatment. The chain couples TRBV7-9 to TRBJ2-1, with TRBD1 identical over 9 bases. The origin of this receptor is a human donor with chronic lymphocytic leukemia. The CDR3 DNA reads as TGTGCCAGCAGCTTAGCTACAGGGGGCAGACAGGACAATGAGCAGTTCTTC. Translating gives CASSLATGGRQDNEQFF.